The sequence of this T cell receptor (beta chain) was determined in a study of regulatory T cells in long-lasting Graves disease. V lost 4 bases, J lost 4 bases, and 17 bases lay in between. Looked up from germline, CDR1 is MDHEN and CDR2 is SYDVKM. The CDR3 runs to 15 residues. Building the TCR beta libraries relied on iRepertoire HTBI primers, and CDR3 regions underwent Arm-PCR. TCRdb re-called the multiplex PCR reads with MiXCR, one entry per CDR3 protein. The sample lists 530,000 or so distinct CDR3 sequences; approximately 13% were seen once. Time point reported: newly diagnosed GD, antithyroid drugs for less than 3 months. There was RNA extracted from PBMCs, and the TCR library was made from it. These data are also associated with another study on T cells in Graves' hyperthyroidism and ophthalmopathy.

The source is a man younger than 45 with Graves disease. The sample consisted of peripheral blood mononuclear cells (PBMCs), taken at new diagnosis, from a patient treated with antithyroid drugs. The chain employs TRBV28 and TRBJ2-7; tentative D call: TRBD1 (5 bases). The CDR3, as DNA: TGTGCCAGCAGTTCATTGTCCAGGGATTATTACGAGCAGTACTTC. Translation: CASSSLSRDYYEQYF.